The T cell receptor (beta chain) under discussion was sequenced for a study of T-cell memory formation after mild COVID-19. Study as a whole: TCR clusters mostly belonged to single donors.

Study conclusions and caveats: CD4+ contracting clones lay mainly in CM and EM, CD8+ ones in EMRA.

As for this clonotype: Its antigen is unidentified.

The V gene's germline CDR1 is SGHRS and CDR2 YFSETQ. The CDR3 length is 18 residues. Trimming stripped 4 bases from V and 0 bases from J, with 20 bases between. After 5'RACE with constant-segment primers, TCR alpha and TCR beta cDNA libraries carrying sample barcodes and UMIs were obtained. TCRdb reprocessed the 5' RACE reads with MiXCR, giving one entry per CDR3 protein. The sample carries about 320,000 distinct CDR3 sequences, 13% to 15% recorded once. The sequence derives from a man aged 18 to 30 who had mild COVID-19 (a few samples of this study predate the infection). Cell type and time point are not known. Sequences were obtained from PBMCs or a T cell subset sorted from them (not recorded which). The gene calls are TRBV5-1 and TRBJ1-3; D is possibly TRBD1 (5 bases). As DNA, the CDR3 is TGCGCCAGCAGCCCTATCAGCCTAGGGGATCGCTCTGGAAACACCATATATTTT. Protein sequence: CASSPISLGDRSGNTIYF.